One and the same sample provided the 22 T cell receptor beta chains below, sequenced in a study of T cells after yellow fever vaccination. One entry per CDR3 protein results from TCRdb running MiXCR on the 5' RACE reads. Counted here are around 310,000 distinct CDR3 sequences, roughly 9.4% occurring once; the ten biggest clones make up approximately 19%. The specimen comprised PBMCs, sampled on the day of the first yellow fever vaccination. The receptors come from a young man who received the YFV17D yellow fever vaccine.

The gene calls are TRBV7-9 and TRBJ1-1; D unclear. Looked up from germline, CDR1 is SEHNR and CDR2 is FQNEAQ (reference sequence). V lost 6 bases and J 5 bases, leaving 10 bases between the germline ends. The CDR3 is made up of 12 amino acids. The chain's CDR3 is CASRALVTEAFF. Here the CDR3 DNA reads TGTGCCAGCAGGGCCTTGGTGACTGAAGCTTTCTTT.

DNA of the CDR3: TGTGCCAGCAGCCAAGGGGGAGGGGAGGGCACAGATACGCAGTATTTT. This encodes CASSQGGGEGTDTQYF. This chain links TRBV4-2 with TRBJ2-3; the match to TRBD2 covers 7 bases. Looked up from germline, CDR1 is LGHNA and CDR2 is YNFKEQ. V lost 1 base and J lost 1; bases outside the gene matches: 5. The CDR3 extends over 16 amino acids.

This clonotype was seen only a few times. The chain links TRBV5-6 to TRBJ2-7, with D maybe TRBD2 (6 bases). This CDR3 is 15 amino acids long. Germline V gene lookup returns CDR1 SGHDT and CDR2 YYEEEE. Trimming removed 6 bases at V and 3 bases at J, with 19 bases between. CDR3 bases: TGTGCCAGCAACTCCCGGGACTCCCGACTCTACGAGCAGTACGTC. It codes for CASNSRDSRLYEQYV.

The rearrangement links TRBV15 to TRBJ2-7; TRBD1 matches 8 bases. The length of the CDR3 is 16 residues. Looked up from germline, CDR1 is LNHNV and CDR2 is YYDKDF (reference sequence). V lost 0 bases to trimming and J lost 5 bases; unmatched junction nucleotides: 9. CDR3 region: CATSRDRGTGGHEQYV. The CDR3 bases are TGTGCCACCAGCAGAGATAGAGGGACAGGAGGGCACGAGCAGTACGTC.

The table lists this clonotype with a few counts. The J gene is TRBJ2-3, the V gene TRBV18; possible D gene TRBD2, 5 bases. Looked up from germline, CDR1 is KGHSH and CDR2 is LQKENI. The V gene lost 3 bases and the J gene lost 6 bases, with 10 bases spanning the gap. This CDR3 contains 13 residues. The CDR3 sequence is CASSPGSGDTQYF. The CDR3 region has the DNA TGTGCCAGCTCACCTGGGTCGGGGGATACGCAGTATTTT.

The chain couples TRBV7-2 to TRBJ2-3, with 11 bases fitting TRBD2. The CDR3 covers 17 residues. The V segment lost 5 bases and the J segment 4 bases; nucleotides outside the gene matches: 11. Germline V CDR1 and CDR2: SGHTA, FQGNSA. The CDR3 DNA follows: TGTGCCAGCAGCCTACCGGGACTAGCGGCTTCCTCAGATACGCAGTATTTT. Translating gives CASSLPGLAASSDTQYF. Full variable domain (missing parts from reference TRBV7-2 and TRBJ2-3): GAGVSQSPSNKVTEKGKDVELRCDPISGHTALYWYRQSLGQGLEFLIYFQGNSAPDKSGLPSDRFSAERTGGSVSTLTIQRTQQEDSAVYLCASSLPGLAASSDTQYFGPGTRLTVL.

This chain connects TRBV4-3 to TRBJ1-2; D gene uncertain. This CDR3 region has 15 residues. V was pared by 0 bases and J by 6 bases, with 14 bases between. Germline CDR1 and CDR2: LGHNA and YSLEER. The DNA for the CDR3 is TGCGCCAGCAGCCAAGATCTACACAATCGGAATGGCTACACCTTC. Translating gives CASSQDLHNRNGYTF.

This clonotype appeared many times. The V and J genes are TRBV11-2 and TRBJ2-1; D may be TRBD2 (5 bases). V lost 3 bases, J lost 0 bases, and 12 bases lay in between. This CDR3 comprises 16 residues. Per the germline V gene, CDR1 is SGHAT and CDR2 is FQNNGV. CDR3 coding DNA: TGTGCCAGCAGCTTCCGACCGGACTCCTCCTACAATGAGCAGTTCTTC. Amino acids: CASSFRPDSSYNEQFF.

This clonotype has more than one count but fewer than ten. This chain uses TRBV5-4 with TRBJ2-5; 8 positions match TRBD2. The junction had 13 bases not matched to a gene; V was cut back by 4 bases and J by 2 bases. The CDR3 length is 17 residues. The germline V gene has CDR1 SGHNT and CDR2 YYREEE (reference sequence). CDR3 protein: CASSVVPGGAGQETQYF. The CDR3 nucleotides read TGTGCCAGCAGCGTAGTACCCGGGGGGGCAGGGCAAGAGACCCAGTACTTC.

The table lists this clonotype with a few counts. The gene calls are TRBV5-6 and TRBJ2-3; TRBD1 might be the D (6 bases). In germline, CDR1 is SGHDT, CDR2 YYEEEE. The germline V and J ends were trimmed by 4 bases and 2 bases, with 17 bases remaining between them. This CDR3 spans 16 amino acids. The CDR3 nucleotides read TGTGCCAGCAGCCCTCCAGGGGCGATAAACACAGATACGCAGTATTTT. Protein sequence: CASSPPGAINTDTQYF. The variable domain in full, with the rest retrieved from reference TRBV5-6 and TRBJ2-3, is DAGVTQSPTHLIKTRGQQVTLRCSPKSGHDTVSWYQQALGQGPQFIFQYYEEEERQRGNFPDRFSGHQFPNYSSELNVNALLLGDSALYLCASSPPGAINTDTQYFGPGTRLTVL.

This clonotype has only a few counts. J is TRBJ2-3 and V is TRBV20-1; 11 nucleotides agree with TRBD2. The CDR3 totals 16 residues. Germline V CDR1 and CDR2: DFQATT, SNEGSKA (reference sequence). With 3 bases clipped from V and 1 base from J, the junction kept 6 bases outside the gene matches. The CDR3 sequence is CSASSSGGPGTDTQYF. The CDR3 DNA reads as TGCAGTGCTAGCTCTAGCGGGGGGCCCGGCACAGATACGCAGTATTTT.

This clonotype has only a few counts. This rearrangement joins TRBV4-3 to TRBJ2-3, with 8 bases aligning to TRBD2. Germline V gives CDR1 LGHNA, CDR2 YSLEER. There are 16 residues in the CDR3. Trimming took 0 bases from V and 4 from J; bases not matched to a gene: 6. The CDR3 is CASSQESGGRADTQYF. CDR3 nucleotides: TGCGCCAGCAGCCAAGAGTCGGGGGGGAGGGCAGATACGCAGTATTTT.

As regards this clonotype: At one end, the junction sequence differs from germline, possibly due to a read error. The rearrangement joins TRBV11-1 to TRBJ1-1; no clear D. The germline V gene encodes CDR1 SGHAT and CDR2 FQDESV (reference sequence). This CDR3 has 18 amino acids. The CDR3: CASSLRDYERPQNTEPFF. The CDR3 DNA reads as TGTGCCAGCAGCTTGAGGGATTACGAGCGGCCCCAGAACACTGAACCTTTCTTT.

The chain is built from TRBV11-2 and TRBJ2-2; D is unresolved. CDR1 is SGHAT and CDR2 is FQNNGV in the germline V gene. The CDR3 has 13 residues. V was cut by 6 bases and J by 2 bases, with 7 bases left in between. In nucleotides, the CDR3 is TGTGCCAGCAGGGGAACTAACACCGGGGAGCTGTTTTTT. The encoded protein is CASRGTNTGELFF.

This clonotype was seen only a few times. V is TRBV20-1 and J is TRBJ2-5; 11 positions match TRBD2. CDR1 DFQATT and CDR2 SNEGSKA come from the germline V gene (reference sequence). This CDR3 has 16 residues. Trimming took 4 bases from V and 5 from J; bases not matched to a gene: 12. The CDR3 is CSANLLLAGGQETQYF. In DNA, the CDR3 is TGCAGTGCTAACCTTCTCCTAGCGGGGGGTCAGGAGACCCAGTACTTC.

The chain carries TRBV7-2 and TRBJ2-2; D is unresolved. The CDR3 has 15 residues. Germline V gives CDR1 SGHTA, CDR2 FQGNSA. V lost 1 base, J lost 16 bases, and 22 bases lay in between. This CDR3 is CASSLVGGPSVTAFF. The CDR3 DNA reads as TGTGCCAGCAGCTTAGTGGGCGGACCGTCCGTGACTGCGTTTTTT.

This clonotype was observed a handful of times. This chain connects TRBV5-4 to TRBJ1-1; weak D call: TRBD1 (6 bases). The CDR3 totals 16 residues. Between the trimmed V and J ends, which lost 3 bases and 3 bases, there was a span of 18 bases. From germline, CDR1 is SGHNT and CDR2 YYREEE (reference sequence). CDR3 amino acids: CASSYRGGALDTEAFF. CDR3 nucleotide sequence: TGTGCCAGCAGCTACAGAGGGGGGGCGCTGGACACTGAAGCTTTCTTT.

This chain connects TRBV18 to TRBJ2-7; possibly TRBD2 for D (5 bases). The CDR3 runs 16 residues. The germline V gene has CDR1 KGHSH and CDR2 LQKENI. V lost 2 bases and J 2 bases, leaving 16 bases between the germline ends. CDR3 bases: TGTGCCAGCTCACCAGGTCGGTCCGGGGAAACCTACGAGCAGTACTTC. Residues: CASSPGRSGETYEQYF.

The chain links TRBV18 to TRBJ2-1; either TRBD1 or TRBD2 may fit D (5 bases each). Deletions cut 3 bases from V and 0 bases from J, with 12 bases between. The CDR3 runs to 16 residues. The V gene's germline CDR1 is KGHSH and CDR2 LQKENI. In DNA, the CDR3 is TGTGCCAGCTCACCCCGGGGCCAGAGCTCCTACAATGAGCAGTTCTTC. Translation gives CASSPRGQSSYNEQFF.

The V and J genes are TRBV29-1 and TRBJ2-1; D is uncertain. V shed 4 bases and J shed 1 base, with 14 bases lying between them. This CDR3 comprises 15 residues. CDR1 is SQVTM and CDR2 is ANQGSEA in the germline V gene. The CDR3 sequence: CSVVTGTRSYNEQFF. Written as DNA, the CDR3 is TGCAGCGTTGTTACCGGAACCCGTTCCTACAATGAGCAGTTCTTC.

The chain recombines TRBV7-9 with TRBJ2-7; the D call may be TRBD1 or TRBD2 (5 bases each). Trimming pared 5 bases from V and 2 bases from J, leaving 16 bases between. This CDR3 region has 15 residues. Germline-derived CDR1 and CDR2 are SEHNR and FQNEAQ (reference sequence). In DNA, the CDR3 is TGTGCCAGCAGCGGGACGTCGTGGAAGCCCTACGAGCAGTACTTC. Protein product: CASSGTSWKPYEQYF.

The chain is built from TRBV9 and TRBJ2-1, with D possibly being TRBD1 (6 bases). V lost 4 bases, J lost 5 bases, and 13 bases lay in between. There are 14 residues in the CDR3. CDR1 and CDR2 from the germline V gene are SGDLS and YYNGEE. The CDR3 region is CASSPTWTDNEQFF. CDR3 DNA: TGTGCCAGCAGCCCTACTTGGACAGACAATGAGCAGTTCTTC.